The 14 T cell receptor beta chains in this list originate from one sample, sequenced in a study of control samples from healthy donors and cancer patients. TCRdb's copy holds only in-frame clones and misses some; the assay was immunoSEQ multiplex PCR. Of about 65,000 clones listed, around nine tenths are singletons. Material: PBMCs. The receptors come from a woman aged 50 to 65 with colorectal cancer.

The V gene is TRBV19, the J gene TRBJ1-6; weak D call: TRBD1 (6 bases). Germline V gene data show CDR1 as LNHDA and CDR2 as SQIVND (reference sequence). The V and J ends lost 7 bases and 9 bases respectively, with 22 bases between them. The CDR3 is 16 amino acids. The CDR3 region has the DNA TGTGCCAGTAAGAACGAGGGGGTAGGCTGGGGTTCACCCCTCCACTTT. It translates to CASKNEGVGWGSPLHF.

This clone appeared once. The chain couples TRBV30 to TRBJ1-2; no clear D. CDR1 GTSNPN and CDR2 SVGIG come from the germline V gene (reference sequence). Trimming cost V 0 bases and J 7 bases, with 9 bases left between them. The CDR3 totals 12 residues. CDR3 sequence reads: CAWSVPRRGYTF. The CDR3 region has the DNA TGTGCCTGGAGTGTACCCAGACGTGGCTACACCTTC.

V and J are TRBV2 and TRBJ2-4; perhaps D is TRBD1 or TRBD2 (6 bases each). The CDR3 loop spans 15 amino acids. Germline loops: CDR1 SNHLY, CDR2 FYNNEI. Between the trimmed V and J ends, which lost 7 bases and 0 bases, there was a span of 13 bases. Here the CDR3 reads CASMKGGLAKNIQYF. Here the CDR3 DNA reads TGTGCCAGCATGAAAGGGGGACTAGCCAAAAACATTCAGTACTTC.

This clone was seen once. Here the CDR3 DNA reads TGCAGCGTTGTATGGGCACCAAGCACAGATACGCAGTATTTT. It encodes CSVVWAPSTDTQYF. The chain has TRBV29-1 and TRBJ2-3; D unresolved. Germline CDR1 is SQVTM and CDR2 is ANQGSEA. CDR3 length: 14 residues. Deletions cut 4 bases from V and 0 bases from J, with 11 bases between.

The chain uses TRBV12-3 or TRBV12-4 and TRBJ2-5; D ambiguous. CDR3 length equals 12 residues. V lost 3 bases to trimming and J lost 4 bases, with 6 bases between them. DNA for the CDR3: TGTGCCAGCAGTTTCCCAGGAGAGACCCAGTACTTC. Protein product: CASSFPGETQYF.

The CDR3 bases are TGCGCCAGCACCGATCAACAGGGACATCATGGCTACACCTTC. The encoded protein is CASTDQQGHHGYTF. The rearrangement joins TRBV5-1 to TRBJ1-2, with D perhaps TRBD1 (6 bases). Between the trimmed V and J ends, which lost 6 bases and 6 bases, there was a span of 18 bases. The CDR3 has 14 amino acids. CDR1 is SGHRS and CDR2 is YFSETQ in the germline V gene.

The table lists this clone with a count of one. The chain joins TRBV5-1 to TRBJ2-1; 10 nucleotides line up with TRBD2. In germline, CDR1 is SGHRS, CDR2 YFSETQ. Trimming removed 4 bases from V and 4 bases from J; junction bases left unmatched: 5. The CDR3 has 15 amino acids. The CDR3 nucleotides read TGCGCCAGCAGCCCCGGACTAGCGGATTACAATGAGCAGTTCTTC. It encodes CASSPGLADYNEQFF.

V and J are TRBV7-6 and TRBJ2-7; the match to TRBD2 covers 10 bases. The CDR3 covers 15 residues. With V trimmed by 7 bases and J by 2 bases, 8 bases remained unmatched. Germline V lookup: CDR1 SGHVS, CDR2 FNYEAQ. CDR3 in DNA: TGTGCCAGCACGCTCAGGACTAGCGGAACCTACGAGCAGTACTTC. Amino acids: CASTLRTSGTYEQYF.

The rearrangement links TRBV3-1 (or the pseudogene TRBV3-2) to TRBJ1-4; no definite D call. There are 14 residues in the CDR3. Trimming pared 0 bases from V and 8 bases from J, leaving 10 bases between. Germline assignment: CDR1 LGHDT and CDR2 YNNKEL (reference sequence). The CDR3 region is CASSQDPGWEKLFF. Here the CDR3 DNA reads TGTGCCAGCAGCCAAGATCCGGGATGGGAAAAACTGTTTTTT.

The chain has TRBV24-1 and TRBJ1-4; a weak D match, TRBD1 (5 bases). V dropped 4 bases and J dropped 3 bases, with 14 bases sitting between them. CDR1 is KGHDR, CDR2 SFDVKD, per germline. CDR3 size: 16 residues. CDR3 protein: CATSEGSGEANEKLFF. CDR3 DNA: TGTGCCACCAGTGAGGGTTCGGGGGAGGCTAATGAAAAACTGTTTTTT.

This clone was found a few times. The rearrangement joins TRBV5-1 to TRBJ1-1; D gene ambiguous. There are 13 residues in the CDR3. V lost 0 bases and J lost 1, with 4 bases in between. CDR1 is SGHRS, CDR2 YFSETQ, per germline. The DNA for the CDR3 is TGCGCCAGCAGCTTGGAGGGGAACACTGAAGCTTTCTTT. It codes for CASSLEGNTEAFF.

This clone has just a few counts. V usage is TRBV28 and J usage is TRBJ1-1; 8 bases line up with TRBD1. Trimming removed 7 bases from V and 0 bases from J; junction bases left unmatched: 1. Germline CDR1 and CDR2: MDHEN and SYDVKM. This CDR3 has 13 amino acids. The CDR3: CASTDRVNTEAFF. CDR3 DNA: TGTGCCAGCACGGACAGGGTGAACACTGAAGCTTTCTTT.

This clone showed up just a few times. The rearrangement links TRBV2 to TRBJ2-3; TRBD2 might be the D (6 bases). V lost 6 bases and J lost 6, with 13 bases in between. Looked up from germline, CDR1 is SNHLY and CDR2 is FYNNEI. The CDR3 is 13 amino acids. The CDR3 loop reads CASRGTYLDTQYF. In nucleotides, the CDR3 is TGTGCCAGCAGAGGGACTTACCTCGATACGCAGTATTTT.

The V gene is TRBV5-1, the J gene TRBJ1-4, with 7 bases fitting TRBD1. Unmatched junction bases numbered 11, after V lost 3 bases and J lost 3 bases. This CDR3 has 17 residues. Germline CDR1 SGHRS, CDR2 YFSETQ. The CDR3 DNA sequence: TGCGCCAGCAGCTGGGGGGTCAATGGACAGGCTAATGAAAAACTGTTTTTT. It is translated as CASSWGVNGQANEKLFF.